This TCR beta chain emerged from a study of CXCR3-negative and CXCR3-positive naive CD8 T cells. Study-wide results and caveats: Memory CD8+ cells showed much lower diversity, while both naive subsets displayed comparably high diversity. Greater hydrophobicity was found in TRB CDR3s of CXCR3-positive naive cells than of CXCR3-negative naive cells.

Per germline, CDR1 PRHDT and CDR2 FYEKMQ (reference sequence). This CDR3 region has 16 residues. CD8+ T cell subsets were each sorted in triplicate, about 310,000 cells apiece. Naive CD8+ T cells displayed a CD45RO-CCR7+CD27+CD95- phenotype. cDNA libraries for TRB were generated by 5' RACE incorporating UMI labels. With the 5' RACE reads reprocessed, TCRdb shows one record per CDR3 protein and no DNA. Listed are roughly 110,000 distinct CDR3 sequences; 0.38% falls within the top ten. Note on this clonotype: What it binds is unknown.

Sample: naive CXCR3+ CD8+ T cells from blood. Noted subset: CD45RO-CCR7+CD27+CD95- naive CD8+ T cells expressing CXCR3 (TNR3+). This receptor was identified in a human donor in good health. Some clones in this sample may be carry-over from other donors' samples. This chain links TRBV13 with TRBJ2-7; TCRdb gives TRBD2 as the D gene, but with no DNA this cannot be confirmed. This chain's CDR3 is CASSPAGTSGSYEQYF.